One and the same sample provided the 17 T cell receptor beta chains below, sequenced in a study of blood T cells in healthy people across ages. A sample-barcoded 5' primer and a J-beta primer mix were used in a second PCR of about 6 to 12 cycles. Via MiXCR, TCRdb re-called the 5' RACE reads, giving one row per CDR3 protein. This sample has around 800,000 distinct CDR3 sequences, with around 50% found just once. Material for sequencing was blood. These receptors were collected from a man older than 75 in good health.

The V gene is TRBV12-3 or TRBV12-4, the J gene TRBJ2-4; D call uncertain. The J call is doubtful: the DNA matches TRBJ2-7 better. This CDR3 comprises 15 residues. CDR3 amino acids: CASSLYGASSYEQYF. CDR3 bases: TGTGCCAGCAGTTTATACGGAGCATCCTCCTACGAGCAGTACTTC.

This clonotype was observed a few times. A much larger clone differs by one base, so this may be a read error. V usage is TRBV5-1 and J usage is TRBJ2-1; no reliable D call. The V gene's germline CDR1 is SGHRS and CDR2 YFSETQ. Trimming pared 5 bases from V and 10 bases from J, leaving 19 bases between. CDR3 length equals 14 residues. The CDR3 reads CASSSRTGTYEQFF. The CDR3 region has the DNA TGCGCCAGCAGTTCTAGGACGGGCACCTACGAGCAGTTCTTC.

This clonotype was observed a handful of times. The chain links TRBV5-1 to TRBJ2-4; D is perhaps TRBD2 (5 bases). The DNA matches TRBJ2-5 better at its end, which makes the J call doubtful. This CDR3 comprises 16 residues. CDR1 and CDR2 from the germline V gene are SGHRS and YFSETQ. CDR3 amino acids: CASSLEGMSSVETQYF. DNA for the CDR3: TGCGCCAGCAGCTTAGAGGGAATGTCCAGTGTTGAGACCCAGTACTTC.

Only one count was recorded for this clonotype. V usage is TRBV5-4 and J usage is TRBJ2-7; a possible D gene is TRBD2 (7 bases). With the DNA end fitting TRBJ2-4 better, the J assignment may be wrong. The CDR3 sequence is 14 residues long. Germline-derived CDR1 and CDR2 are SGHNT and YYREEE (reference sequence). The CDR3 region is CASSTERGGDIQYF. CDR3 DNA sequence: TGTGCCAGCAGTACTGAAAGGGGGGGGGACATTCAGTACTTC.

This sequence joins TRBV12-3 or TRBV12-4 and TRBJ2-2; 11 nucleotides agree with TRBD2. This CDR3 is 16 amino acids long. The J segment lost 2 bases and the V segment lost 5 bases, leaving 4 bases of the junction unmatched. Here the CDR3 DNA reads TGTGCCAGCAGTGCTACTAGCGGGAGTAACACCGGGGAGCTGTTTTTT. It specifies CASSATSGSNTGELFF.

J is TRBJ2-3 and V is TRBV12-3 or TRBV12-4; 10 bases align to TRBD1. The CDR3 has 14 amino acids. The V segment lost 4 bases and the J segment 4 bases; nucleotides outside the gene matches: 2. The CDR3: CASSSGTGADTQYF. The CDR3 DNA is TGTGCCAGCAGTTCAGGGACAGGGGCAGATACGCAGTATTTT.

This clonotype showed up just a few times. The chain joins TRBV7-2 to TRBJ2-7; D is unresolved. CDR1 SGHTA and CDR2 FQGNSA come from the germline V gene. Trimming shortened V by 1 base and J by 3 bases, and 13 bases separated the two germline ends. CDR3 length equals 15 residues. CDR3 sequence (DNA): TGTGCCAGCAGCTTAGATTTCGACGCAGTCTACGAGCAGTACTTC. This encodes CASSLDFDAVYEQYF.

Notes on this clonotype: One base away lies a much larger clone, so this may be a sequencing read error. The chain carries TRBV12-3 or TRBV12-4 and TRBJ1-1; 7 nucleotides agree with TRBD1. This CDR3 contains 13 residues. The V and J ends lost 5 bases and 3 bases, in that order; junction bases with no gene match: 3. CDR3 in amino acids: CASSPTGYTEAFF. The DNA of the CDR3 is TGTGCCAGCAGTCCGACAGGGTACACTGAAGCTTTCTTT.

The gene calls are TRBV20-1 and TRBJ2-5; 8 positions agree with TRBD1. This CDR3 is built from 18 residues. With 3 bases clipped from V and 1 base from J, the junction kept 16 bases outside the gene matches. Per the germline V gene, CDR1 is DFQATT and CDR2 is SNEGSKA (reference sequence). The CDR3 protein is CSASQGAGFSKLQETQYF. In nucleotides, the CDR3 is TGCAGTGCTAGCCAGGGGGCAGGGTTTTCAAAGCTCCAAGAGACCCAGTACTTC.

This clonotype was counted between two and nine times. The chain recombines TRBV12-3 or TRBV12-4 with TRBJ2-5; 7 nucleotides line up with TRBD1. The CDR3 is made up of 14 amino acids. Trimming removed 9 bases from V and 0 bases from J; junction bases left unmatched: 7. The CDR3 here is CASGTAAYQETQYF. The DNA for the CDR3 is TGTGCCAGTGGGACAGCCGCCTACCAAGAGACCCAGTACTTC.

In its sample, this clonotype was seen a few times. This rearrangement joins TRBV15 to TRBJ2-5; D gene unclear. The CDR3 has 15 residues. Germline CDR1 reads LNHNV; CDR2 reads YYDKDF (reference sequence). V shed 0 bases and J shed 1 base, with 9 bases lying between them. CDR3 in DNA: TGTGCCACCAGCAGAGATATGGGCGCCCAAGAGACCCAGTACTTC. Translating gives CATSRDMGAQETQYF.

The chain has TRBV5-1 and TRBJ2-3, with D perhaps matching TRBD1 or TRBD2 (5 bases each). V was clipped by 0 bases and J by 4 bases, with 15 bases between them. CDR1 and CDR2 (germline): SGHRS, YFSETQ. CDR3 length: 16 amino acids. CDR3 residues: CASSLAGAGLPDTQYF. For the CDR3, the DNA is TGCGCCAGCAGCTTGGCCGGGGCAGGGTTGCCAGATACGCAGTATTTT.

This clonotype was counted only a few times. The genes are TRBV20-1 and TRBJ1-2; D perhaps matches TRBD1 (5 bases). CDR3 length equals 12 residues. Germline-derived CDR1 and CDR2 are DFQATT and SNEGSKA (reference sequence). Between the trimmed V and J ends, which lost 6 bases and 1 base, there was a span of 9 bases. This CDR3 reads CSARGFNYGYTF. The CDR3 nucleotides are TGCAGTGCAAGGGGATTTAACTATGGCTACACCTTC.

This clonotype was detected only a few times. The gene calls are TRBV27 and TRBJ2-1; 10 bases align to TRBD1. The CDR3 is made up of 16 amino acids. After removal of 6 bases from V and 2 bases from J, the junction contained 7 bases not matched to a gene. Germline V gene lookup returns CDR1 MNHEY and CDR2 SMNVEV (reference sequence). Here the CDR3 DNA reads TGTGCCAGCAGCCAGACAGGGGGCAGTACCTACAATGAGCAGTTCTTC. Protein product: CASSQTGGSTYNEQFF.

As regards this clonotype: With a much larger clone just one base away, this may be a read error. This chain uses TRBV12-3 or TRBV12-4 with TRBJ2-7; TRBD1 matches at 7 bases. This CDR3 has 12 amino acids. Here the CDR3 DNA reads TGTGCCGGCAGACAGGGTTACAATGAGCAGTACTTC. This codes for CAGRQGYNEQYF.

The CDR3 loop reads CASSYDRDEQYF. CDR3 DNA sequence: TGCGCCAGCAGCTATGACAGGGACGAGCAGTACTTC. The chain uses TRBV5-1 and TRBJ2-7; 7 bases align to TRBD1. CDR3 length: 12 residues. The germline CDR1 and CDR2 sequences are SGHRS and YFSETQ. V lost 3 bases and J lost 5; bases outside the gene matches: 2.

To note about this clonotype: At one end the junction does not follow the germline gene, possibly because of a read error. The V and J genes are TRBV7-2 and TRBJ1-5; the match to TRBD1 covers 7 bases. The CDR3 is made up of 15 amino acids. Per germline, CDR1 SGHTA and CDR2 FQGNSA. The CDR3 region has the DNA TGTGCCGGCAGCCAAGGGGGCTATAGCAATCAGCCCCAGCATTTT. It specifies CAGSQGGYSNQPQHF. Full variable domain (outside the CDR3, taken from reference TRBV7-2 and TRBJ1-5): GAGVSQSPSNKVTEKGKDVELRCDPISGHTALYWYRQSLGQGLEFLIYFQGNSAPDKSGLPSDRFSAERTGGSVSTLTIQRTQQEDSAVYLCAGSQGGYSNQPQHFGDGTRLSIL.